This TCR beta chain was identified during a study of T-cell memory formation after mild COVID-19. At the level of the study: TCR clusters showed largely donor specificity. Points from the study as a whole: Specificity for SARS-CoV-2 was not confirmed among the second-wave clones peaking on day 37.

This clonotype came up a few times. Its antigen is not identified. CDR1 SEHNR and CDR2 FQNEAQ come from the germline V gene (reference sequence). Trimming at V came to 5 bases and at J to 1 base, leaving 11 bases not matched to a gene. This CDR3 has 17 residues. Using constant-segment primers, 5'RACE produced TCR alpha and TCR beta cDNA libraries carrying sample barcodes and UMIs. TCRdb called the 5' RACE reads again in MiXCR, with one record for every CDR3 protein. Of under 300,000 distinct CDR3 sequences listed, less than 9.5% are singletons. The sample comprised PBMCs or a T cell subset sorted from them (not recorded which). The V call is TRBV7-9, the J call TRBJ2-5, with TRBD2 matching 9 bases. The TCR sequence derives from a man younger than 30 who had mild COVID-19 (a few samples of this study predate the infection). Cell type and time point are not known. CDR3 loop: CASSTALGTSPQETQYF. The CDR3, as DNA: TGTGCCAGCAGCACCGCCCTTGGGACTAGCCCCCAAGAGACCCAGTACTTC.